This is a list of T cell receptor beta chains from one sample in a study of regulatory T cells in long-lasting Graves disease. A single record per CDR3 protein comes from TCRdb applying MiXCR to the multiplex PCR reads. This sample has some 280,000 distinct CDR3 sequences, with roughly 21% found just once. The material sequenced was peripheral blood mononuclear cells (PBMCs), taken when the disease was refractory, from a patient treated with antithyroid drugs. These receptor sequences come from a female donor with Graves disease. The conserved cysteine and the conserved F or W are not part of the CDR3 here. Each record gives: clone size, V gene, J gene, CDR3 protein. Some rows mark clone size as missing; the rest say once, few, many or name a class of expanded clone.

>.|TRBV29-1|TRBJ1-1
SVWRAVGNTEAF
>many|TRBV30|TRBJ2-7
ACFPRQDTREQY
>many|TRBV28|TRBJ1-1
ASSLWGQGAF
>.|TRBV12-3/TRBV12-4|TRBJ2-7
ASSSHFYEQY
>.|TRBV20-1|TRBJ2-1
SARDPVSSGVNEQF
>.|TRBV4-3|TRBJ1-4
ASSQVGGVGEKLF
>many|TRBV6-1|TRBJ2-7
ASRRLAGTHEQY
>.|TRBV29-1|TRBJ2-2
SVSDTYTGELF
>.|TRBV7-2|TRBJ2-7
ASSSHRGPIYEQY
>few|TRBV7-2|TRBJ2-5
ASSWRGGEQETQY
>many|TRBV10-3|TRBJ1-5
AISQGKTDQPQH
>many|TRBV12-3/TRBV12-4|TRBJ2-2
ASSFWVNTLPGELF
>many|TRBV29-1|TRBJ2-5
SVGMREVWEETQY
>few|TRBV12-3/TRBV12-4|TRBJ1-1
ASSWDRGLNTEAF
>few|TRBV6-5|TRBJ2-7
ASSYSMSAGVYEQY
>once|TRBV6-4|TRBJ1-1
ASRSTGVAMNTEAF
>few|TRBV4-3|TRBJ2-5
ASSQDGRLKETQY
>many|TRBV7-2|TRBJ1-4
ASSLAGNLGEKLF
>many|TRBV20-1|TRBJ2-7
SARDPDAYEQY
>many|TRBV28|TRBJ2-7
ASSLSRGLGNEQY
>.|TRBV20-1|TRBJ2-7
SAPAGTLPSYEQY
>few|TRBV6-9|TRBJ1-5
ASSLSDQGQPQH
>few|TRBV4-3|TRBJ2-7
ASSQEGGETYEQY
>many|TRBV6-1|TRBJ1-2
ASSEVGARGYT
>many|TRBV20-1|TRBJ2-7
SARDFEQY
>.|TRBV5-5|TRBJ2-3
ASSLEARDITDTQY
>few|TRBV12-3/TRBV12-4|TRBJ2-2
ASIGGNTGELF
>few|TRBV19|TRBJ1-1
ASIRGRQSKNTEAF
>.|TRBV7-9|TRBJ2-1
ASSYSEREQF
>many|TRBV3-1|TRBJ2-7
ASSHGPVEQY